This is a list of T cell receptor beta chains from one sample in a study of liver allograft versus peripheral blood T cells. Using its own MiXCR run on the reads, TCRdb lists one record per CDR3 protein. The sample lists about 13,000 distinct CDR3 sequences; 18% were seen once. The receptors here all came from a human patient who had a liver transplant. The graft donor may account for some of the T cells. Each CDR3 is given with its conserved first and last residue. Fields, in order: clone size, V gene, J gene, D gene, CDR3 protein, CDR3 DNA. A D gene is named only where the DNA matches it firmly. Some rows have no size entry. The others give once, few or many, or a class for an expanded clone.

>NA|TRBV9|TRBJ1-6|TRBD1
CASSPGTGTGRSSYNSPLHF
TGTGCCAGCAGCCCCGGAACCGGGACAGGGCGTAGCTCCTATAATTCACCCCTCCACTTT
>few|TRBV28|TRBJ1-5|TRBD1
CASSFGVGTGGQPQHF
TGTGCCAGCAGTTTCGGGGTCGGAACAGGGGGTCAGCCCCAGCATTTT
>few|TRBV12-3/TRBV12-4|TRBJ1-3|TRBD1
CASSRRTGFSGNTIYF
TGTGCCAGCAGTCGTAGGACAGGGTTCTCTGGAAACACCATATATTTT
>few|TRBV30|TRBJ1-4|NA
CAWSYNEKLFF
TGTGCCTGGAGCTATAATGAAAAACTGTTTTTT
>many|TRBV10-3|TRBJ1-5|NA
CAISEDQGRNQPQHF
TGTGCCATCAGTGAAGACCAGGGGCGCAATCAGCCCCAGCATTTT
>few|TRBV20-1|TRBJ2-5|NA
CSAISGVGETQYF
TGCAGTGCTATCTCCGGGGTTGGAGAGACCCAGTACTTC
>NA|TRBV7-9|TRBJ2-7|NA
CASSRRAGVGSTEEQYF
TGTGCCAGCAGCAGAAGGGCAGGGGTCGGGTCGACTGAGGAGCAGTACTTC
>medium-sized|TRBV18|TRBJ2-5|NA
CASSPRSRTETQYF
TGTGCCAGCTCACCACGGTCACGGACAGAGACCCAGTACTTC
>NA|TRBV6-5|TRBJ1-2|NA
CATLAGGGYTF
TGTGCCACCCTGGCGGGGGGGGGCTACACCTTC
>few|TRBV9|TRBJ2-7|NA
CASSVQGSSYEQYF
TGTGCCAGCAGCGTACAGGGTAGCTCCTACGAGCAGTACTTC
>many|TRBV29-1|TRBJ2-5|NA
CSVGGRRNWETQYF
TGCAGCGTTGGTGGCAGGAGGAATTGGGAGACCCAGTACTTC
>few|TRBV19|TRBJ2-2|NA
CASSGPLSPGELFF
TGTGCCAGTAGTGGACCCCTTTCCCCCGGGGAGCTGTTTTTT
>NA|TRBV12-3/TRBV12-4|TRBJ1-1|TRBD1
CASGDRGMNTEAFF
TGTGCCAGCGGGGACAGGGGGATGAACACTGAAGCTTTCTTT
>NA|TRBV5-4|TRBJ2-3|NA
CASSPFGEADTQYF
TGTGCCAGCAGCCCATTTGGGGAGGCAGATACGCAGTATTTT
>NA|TRBV7-2|TRBJ2-7|TRBD2
CASSLEGSRLAIHEQYF
TGTGCCAGCAGCTTAGAAGGCTCGCGACTAGCGATCCACGAGCAGTACTTC
>medium-sized|TRBV6-1|TRBJ2-2|TRBD1
CASRDRANTGELFF
TGTGCCAGCAGGGACAGGGCCAACACCGGGGAGCTGTTTTTT
>NA|TRBV19|TRBJ2-3|NA
CASSIGGADTQYF
TGTGCCAGTAGTATCGGCGGAGCTGATACGCAGTATTTT
>few|TRBV11-1|TRBJ2-6|NA
CASSPTRFPSFGANVLTF
TGTGCCAGCAGCCCCACGAGGTTCCCCTCATTTGGGGCCAACGTCCTGACTTTC
>NA|TRBV5-4|TRBJ2-2|NA
CASSGGDRELFF
TGTGCCAGCAGCGGGGGCGACCGGGAGCTGTTTTTT
>NA|TRBV5-5|TRBJ2-6|TRBD1
CASSLPGQLSSGANVLTF
TGTGCCAGCAGCTTACCGGGACAGTTAAGCTCTGGGGCCAACGTCCTGACTTTC
>medium-sized|TRBV6-2/TRBV6-3|TRBJ2-7|NA
CASSYPRDLFYEQYF
TGTGCCAGCAGTTACCCCAGGGACCTTTTTTACGAGCAGTACTTC
>few|TRBV12-3/TRBV12-4|TRBJ1-5|TRBD1
CASMETGGGNQPQHF
TGTGCCAGTATGGAAACAGGGGGCGGCAATCAGCCCCAGCATTTT
>medium-sized|TRBV6-2/TRBV6-3|TRBJ2-1|TRBD2
CASSPRPGRDEQFF
TGTGCCAGCAGCCCCCGTCCGGGGAGGGATGAGCAGTTCTTC
>few|TRBV7-9|TRBJ1-6|NA
CASSLVAEDYSPLHF
TGTGCCAGCAGCTTAGTGGCAGAAGATTATTCACCCCTCCACTTT
>NA|TRBV11-2|TRBJ1-3|NA
CASSLQVRGLRGNTIYF
TGTGCCAGCAGCTTACAAGTGCGGGGGTTAAGAGGAAACACCATATATTTT
>many|TRBV9|TRBJ1-1|NA
CASSVDPMNTEAFF
TGTGCCAGCAGCGTTGACCCCATGAACACTGAAGCTTTCTTT
>NA|TRBV9|TRBJ2-7|TRBD2
CASSTQRESSYEQYF
TGTGCCAGCAGCACCCAGCGGGAAAGCTCCTACGAGCAGTACTTC
>many|TRBV9|TRBJ2-1|TRBD2
CASSVGGEPAGYNEQFF
TGTGCCAGCAGCGTAGGAGGAGAACCAGCGGGGTACAATGAGCAGTTCTTC
>few|TRBV20-1|TRBJ1-4|NA
CSARGFGSNNEKLFF
TGCAGTGCTAGAGGGTTTGGGTCGAATAATGAAAAACTGTTTTTT
>NA|TRBV20-1|TRBJ1-1|TRBD1
CSAFPQGVTEAFF
TGCAGTGCGTTTCCTCAGGGGGTCACTGAAGCTTTCTTT
>many|TRBV18|TRBJ2-2|NA
CASSLDRNTGELFF
TGTGCCAGCTCGCTGGACAGGAACACCGGGGAGCTGTTTTTT
>medium-sized|TRBV6-5|TRBJ1-1|TRBD1
CASSYSDRALVLGTEAFF
TGTGCCAGCAGTTACTCCGACAGGGCCCTGGTCCTGGGCACTGAAGCTTTCTTT
>medium-sized|TRBV29-1|TRBJ1-1|NA
CSVEGSGGEAFF
TGCAGCGTTGAAGGGTCGGGGGGTGAAGCTTTCTTT
>NA|TRBV7-2|TRBJ2-7|NA
CASSLSIQGGYDEQYF
TGTGCCAGCAGCTTAAGCATCCAAGGGGGTTACGACGAGCAGTACTTC
>few|TRBV20-1|TRBJ2-7|NA
CSARTVGYLDEQYF
TGCAGTGCCCGTACCGTAGGGTACCTGGACGAGCAGTACTTC
>many|TRBV15|TRBJ1-3|NA
CATSPPLRTGNTIYF
TGTGCCACCAGCCCGCCTCTCAGAACGGGAAACACCATATATTTT
>NA|TRBV7-9|TRBJ2-1|TRBD2
CASSFSGRVPYSSYNEQFF
TGTGCCAGCAGCTTTAGCGGGAGGGTCCCTTATAGCTCCTACAATGAGCAGTTCTTC
>few|TRBV20-1|TRBJ2-5|NA
CSAPGDRWYQETQYF
TGCAGTGCTCCGGGGGACAGATGGTACCAAGAGACCCAGTACTTC
>NA|TRBV27|TRBJ2-7|NA
CASSFLQGREQYF
TGTGCCAGCAGTTTTCTACAGGGTCGCGAGCAGTACTTC
>medium-sized|TRBV15|TRBJ2-7|NA
CATSRAVGTTAGTYEQYF
TGTGCCACCAGCAGAGCCGTTGGGACAACCGCCGGGACCTACGAGCAGTACTTC
>few|TRBV20-1|TRBJ1-2|NA
CSAVRSYGYTF
TGCAGTGCGGTACGGTCCTATGGCTACACCTTC
>medium-sized|TRBV27|TRBJ1-1|NA
CASRPQGRAEAFF
TGTGCCAGCAGACCCCAGGGCCGCGCTGAAGCTTTCTTT